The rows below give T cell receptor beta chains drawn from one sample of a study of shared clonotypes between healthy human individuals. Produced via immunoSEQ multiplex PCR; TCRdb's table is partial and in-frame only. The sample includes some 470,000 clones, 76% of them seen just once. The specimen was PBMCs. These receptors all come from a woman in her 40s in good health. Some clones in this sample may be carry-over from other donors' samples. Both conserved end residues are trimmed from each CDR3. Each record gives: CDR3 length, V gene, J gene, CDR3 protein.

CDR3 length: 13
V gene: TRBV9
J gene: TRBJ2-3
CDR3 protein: ASSVASGRADTQY

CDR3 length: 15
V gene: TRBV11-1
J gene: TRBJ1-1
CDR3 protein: ASSLVLGQGLETEAF

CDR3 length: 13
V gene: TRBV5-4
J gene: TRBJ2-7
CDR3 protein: ASSVGTGGINEQY

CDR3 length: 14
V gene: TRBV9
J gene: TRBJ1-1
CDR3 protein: ASSVSQGEGNTEAF

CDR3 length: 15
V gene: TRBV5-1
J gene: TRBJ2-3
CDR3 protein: ASSLGSASGARGTQY

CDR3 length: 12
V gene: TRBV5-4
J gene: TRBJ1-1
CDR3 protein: ASSLGLENTEAF

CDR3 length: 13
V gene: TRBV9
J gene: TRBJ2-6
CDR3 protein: ASSVGDSGANVLT

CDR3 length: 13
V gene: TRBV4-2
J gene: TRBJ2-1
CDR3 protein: ASSQDQGTRGGLF

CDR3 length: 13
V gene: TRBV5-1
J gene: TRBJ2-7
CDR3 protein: ASRTSGIPSYEQY

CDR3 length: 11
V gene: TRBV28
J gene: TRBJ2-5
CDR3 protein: ASTNTGRETQY